One and the same sample provided the 21 T cell receptor beta chains below, sequenced in a study of blood T cell repertoires in COVID-19. TCRdb's copy holds only in-frame clones and misses some; the assay was immunoSEQ multiplex PCR. The repertoire holds hundreds of thousands of clones, 88% seen once, with around 2% in the top ten. Material for sequencing was PBMCs or T cells enriched from blood (not recorded which). These receptor sequences come from an older woman in a cohort exposed to, infected with or recovered from COVID-19 (not recorded which).

V gene TRBV4-1 combines with J gene TRBJ2-3, with 14 bases aligning to TRBD2. The CDR3 covers 15 residues. The V segment lost 6 bases and the J segment 6 bases; nucleotides outside the gene matches: 5. CDR1 and CDR2 from the germline V gene are MGHRA and YSYEKL. The CDR3 bases are TGCGCCAGCAGGCAGACTAGCGGGAGGGCCGATACGCAGTATTTT. Protein product: CASRQTSGRADTQYF.

The chain combines TRBV28 with TRBJ2-7, with a possible D match to TRBD1 (6 bases). V lost 3 bases and J lost 2, with 14 bases in between. Germline V gene data show CDR1 as MDHEN and CDR2 as SYDVKM. This CDR3 comprises 15 residues. The CDR3 DNA follows: TGTGCCAGCAGTTTCAGGGGACAAGGGACCTACGAGCAGTACTTC. Protein sequence: CASSFRGQGTYEQYF. The full variable domain, in which reference TRBV28 and TRBJ2-7 provide the parts outside the CDR3, is DVKVTQSSRYLVKRTGEKVFLECVQDMDHENMFWYRQDPGLGLRLIYFSYDVKMKEKGDIPEGYSVSREKKERFSLILESASTNQTSMYLCASSFRGQGTYEQYFGPGTRLTVT.

The chain carries TRBV28 and TRBJ2-7; D may be TRBD1 (5 bases). Germline V gene data show CDR1 as MDHEN and CDR2 as SYDVKM. This CDR3 comprises 14 residues. Trimming left V 7 bases short and J 4 bases short, with 17 bases between. The CDR3 DNA follows: TGTGCCAGCACCCCCGTGGGGCCTCGGTACGAGCAGTACTTC. Translating gives CASTPVGPRYEQYF.

The gene calls are TRBV7-2 and TRBJ2-7; TRBD1 aligns across 8 bases. The ends lost 2 bases at V and 6 bases at J; junction bases unmatched: 3. The CDR3 is made up of 13 amino acids. Per germline, CDR1 SGHTA and CDR2 FQGNSA. The CDR3 DNA is TGTGCCAGCAGCTTAAGCAGGGGGCTCGAGCAGTACTTC. This codes for CASSLSRGLEQYF.

The V gene is TRBV7-2, the J gene TRBJ2-1; tentative D call: TRBD2 (5 bases). The V and J ends lost 11 bases and 0 bases respectively, with 11 bases between them. There are 13 residues in the CDR3. From germline, CDR1 is SGHTA and CDR2 FQGNSA. In DNA, the CDR3 is TGTGCCGCAGCGGCCGACTCCTACAATGAGCAGTTCTTC. This encodes CAAAADSYNEQFF. Looking up the rest from reference TRBV7-2 and TRBJ2-1 gives the full variable domain: GAGVSQSPSNKVTEKGKDVELRCDPISGHTALYWYRQSLGQGLEFLIYFQGNSAPDKSGLPSDRFSAERTGGSVSTLTIQRTQQEDSAVYLCAAAADSYNEQFFGPGTRLTVL.

The table lists this clone with a count of one. The rearrangement uses TRBV4-1 and TRBJ2-3; 7 positions agree with TRBD1. This CDR3 region has 17 residues. Losses at the gene ends were 1 base for V and 1 base for J; bases not matched to a gene: 8. Germline V gives CDR1 MGHRA, CDR2 YSYEKL. The CDR3 sequence: CASSQVQDRSRTDTQYF. CDR3 bases: TGCGCCAGCAGCCAAGTTCAGGACAGGTCACGCACAGATACGCAGTATTTT.

This chain links TRBV7-9 with TRBJ1-5, with no clear D. Trimming left V 3 bases short and J 6 bases short, with 9 bases between. This CDR3 spans 13 amino acids. Per germline, CDR1 SEHNR and CDR2 FQNEAQ (reference sequence). The CDR3 region has the DNA TGTGCCAGCAGCTTCCAGGTGGGTCAGCCCCAGCATTTT. Amino acid sequence: CASSFQVGQPQHF.

V usage is TRBV28 and J usage is TRBJ2-5; 9 bases map to TRBD2. Trimming at V came to 2 bases and at J to 11 bases, leaving 9 bases not matched to a gene. Per germline, CDR1 MDHEN and CDR2 SYDVKM. The CDR3 consists of 14 residues. In DNA form, the CDR3 reads TGTGCCAGCAGTTTACGGGGGGGACTAGCCCTGCAGTACTTC. Translated, it gives CASSLRGGLALQYF.

The V and J genes are TRBV19 and TRBJ2-3; TRBD1 agrees at 7 bases. V lost 6 bases to trimming and J lost 9 bases; unmatched junction nucleotides: 18. CDR1 and CDR2 (germline): LNHDA, SQIVND (reference sequence). CDR3 length: 16 amino acids. CDR3 sequence reads: CASSAKNPYRGKTQYF. The CDR3 nucleotides read TGTGCCAGTAGCGCTAAAAACCCCTACAGGGGTAAGACGCAGTATTTT.

The chain combines TRBV27 with TRBJ2-5, with D perhaps matching TRBD2 (6 bases). The germline gives CDR1 MNHEY, CDR2 SMNVEV (reference sequence). Between the trimmed V and J ends, which lost 3 bases and 5 bases, there was a span of 13 bases. CDR3 size: 14 residues. The CDR3 loop is CASSFAGRDETQYF. Here the CDR3 DNA reads TGTGCCAGCAGTTTTGCCGGGAGAGACGAGACCCAGTACTTC.

The V and J genes are TRBV12-5 and TRBJ1-1, with D perhaps matching TRBD1 (5 bases). Trimming took off 7 bases at V and 0 bases at J, with 12 bases between the two ends. This CDR3 comprises 14 residues. Looked up from germline, CDR1 is LGHNT and CDR2 is FRNRAP. CDR3: CASVPGWVNTEAFF. In DNA form, the CDR3 reads TGTGCTAGTGTTCCAGGGTGGGTGAACACTGAAGCTTTCTTT.

This chain joins TRBV19 and TRBJ2-7, with 8 positions matching TRBD1. Unmatched junction bases numbered 10, after V lost 7 bases and J lost 2 bases. From germline, CDR1 is LNHDA and CDR2 SQIVND (reference sequence). The CDR3 extends over 15 amino acids. CDR3 coding DNA: TGTGCCAGTACCCCAGGACAGGGATGGACCTACGAGCAGTACTTC. It translates to CASTPGQGWTYEQYF.

The chain carries TRBV27 and TRBJ1-6, with 7 bases aligning to TRBD1. V trimming: 2 bases; J trimming: 6 bases; junction bases outside the gene matches: 7. CDR1 is MNHEY and CDR2 is SMNVEV in the germline V gene (reference sequence). CDR3 size: 16 residues. The CDR3 spells CASSLRGQNFNSPLHF. In nucleotides, the CDR3 is TGTGCCAGCAGTTTAAGGGGACAGAACTTTAATTCACCCCTCCACTTT.

The chain uses TRBV27 and TRBJ2-7; 10 nucleotides align to TRBD1. Germline V gives CDR1 MNHEY, CDR2 SMNVEV (reference sequence). V dropped 1 base and J dropped 4; count of bases not matched to a gene: 4. CDR3 length: 15 residues. CDR3 sequence: CASSLWTGGGYEQYF. CDR3 DNA sequence: TGTGCCAGCAGTTTATGGACAGGGGGGGGTTACGAGCAGTACTTC.

This chain joins TRBV11-1 and TRBJ2-3, with 9 bases that match TRBD1. Germline CDR1 reads SGHAT; CDR2 reads FQDESV (reference sequence). The CDR3 is 14 amino acids. Unmatched junction bases numbered 5, after V lost 5 bases and J lost 5 bases. CDR3: CASSRTGVGDTQYF. The CDR3 DNA is TGTGCCAGCAGCCGGACAGGGGTAGGAGATACGCAGTATTTT.

This clone was recorded many times. The CDR3 protein is CASSQVKTGTGITSYTF. The DNA for the CDR3 is TGTGCCAGCAGCCAAGTAAAGACCGGGACAGGGATAACTAGCTACACCTTC. The chain has TRBV3-1 (or the pseudogene TRBV3-2) and TRBJ1-2; TRBD1 matches 9 bases. The CDR3 runs 17 residues. Germline loops: CDR1 LGHDT, CDR2 YNNKEL (reference sequence). The V segment lost 1 base and the J segment 9 bases; nucleotides outside the gene matches: 15.

The DNA for the CDR3 is TGTGCCAGCAGCTTACGGAGATTTCAGGGCTACACCTTC. Amino acids: CASSLRRFQGYTF. The chain links TRBV5-4 to TRBJ1-2; D gene unclear. There are 13 residues in the CDR3. Per germline, CDR1 SGHNT and CDR2 YYREEE (reference sequence). Trimming shortened V by 2 bases and J by 8 bases, and 13 bases separated the two germline ends. The entire variable domain, with the rest obtained from reference TRBV5-4 and TRBJ1-2, is as follows: ETGVTQSPTHLIKTRGQQVTLRCSSQSGHNTVSWYQQALGQGPQFIFQYYREEENGRGNFPPRFSGLQFPNYSSELNVNALELDDSALYLCASSLRRFQGYTFGSGTRLTVV.

CDR3 sequence (DNA): TGTGCCAGCAGCCTCAGGACAGGGGGTGTTAATTCACCCCTCCACTTT. The encoded protein is CASSLRTGGVNSPLHF. This chain connects TRBV28 to TRBJ1-6; TRBD1 aligns across 10 bases. J gave up 6 bases and V 6 bases, and 8 bases lay outside the gene matches. Germline CDR1 is MDHEN and CDR2 is SYDVKM. This CDR3 contains 16 residues. The variable domain in full, completed from reference TRBV28 and TRBJ1-6, reads DVKVTQSSRYLVKRTGEKVFLECVQDMDHENMFWYRQDPGLGLRLIYFSYDVKMKEKGDIPEGYSVSREKKERFSLILESASTNQTSMYLCASSLRTGGVNSPLHFGNGTRLTVT.

The chain recombines TRBV5-4 with TRBJ1-6; no definite D call. Germline values: CDR1 SGHNT, CDR2 YYREEE (reference sequence). V lost 4 bases and J lost 7, with 12 bases in between. This CDR3 has 14 residues. The CDR3 here is CASSAGLTNSPLHF. DNA of the CDR3: TGTGCCAGCAGCGCCGGACTAACGAATTCACCCCTCCACTTT.

This clone was picked up one time. Here the CDR3 reads CAWTRDRGRNTEAFF. CDR3 coding DNA: TGTGCCTGGACCCGGGACAGGGGGCGAAACACTGAAGCTTTCTTT. The rearrangement links TRBV30 to TRBJ1-1, with TRBD1 identical over 12 bases. The CDR3 runs 15 residues. Germline loops: CDR1 GTSNPN, CDR2 SVGIG (reference sequence). V was clipped by 4 bases and J by 2 bases; unmatched bases: 5.

CDR3 amino acids: CASAGGPGQPQHF. Here the CDR3 DNA reads TGTGCCAGCGCGGGGGGCCCAGGGCAGCCCCAGCATTTT. The J gene is TRBJ1-5, the V gene TRBV16, with TRBD1 as a possible D gene (6 bases). CDR3 length equals 13 residues. Germline-derived CDR1 and CDR2 are KGHSY and FQNENV. V was cut by 8 bases and J by 7 bases, with 15 bases left in between.